The 7 T cell receptor beta chains in this list originate from one sample, sequenced in a study of T cells expressing NK-cell markers. TCRdb re-called the 5' RACE reads; every CDR3 protein appears as one record, without DNA. This sample lists fewer than 300,000 distinct CDR3 sequences; its ten largest clones have around 4.2%. The sample was blood T cells: a sorted CD56 or NKG2C T cell subset, CD4+ or CD8+ T cells, or bulk PBMC T cells (not recorded which). These receptor sequences come from a woman aged 18-70 years in good health.

J is TRBJ2-7 and V is TRBV7-2. The CDR3 covers 14 residues. The germline V gene encodes CDR1 SGHTA and CDR2 FQGNSA. CDR3 amino acids: CASSFTTGPYEQYF.

The chain employs TRBV28 and TRBJ2-1; the D call of TRBD1 rests on TCRdb alone, since no DNA is present to check it. The germline V gene encodes CDR1 MDHEN and CDR2 SYDVKM. CDR3 size: 15 residues. The CDR3 spells CASSLPGAGGNEQFF.

The V and J genes are TRBV7-2 and TRBJ2-5; TCRdb names TRBD1, which stays unverified in the absence of DNA. CDR3 length: 14 amino acids. Germline V gene lookup returns CDR1 SGHTA and CDR2 FQGNSA. The CDR3: CASSGTGGQETQYF.

The chain couples TRBV29-1 to TRBJ1-1; TCRdb's assignment of TRBD1 cannot be checked, as there is no DNA. Germline-derived CDR1 and CDR2 are SQVTM and ANQGSEA. CDR3 length equals 12 residues. This CDR3 is CSVGTGDISAFF.

The chain's CDR3 is CASSPPIPRLADSSYNEQFF. The chain carries TRBV11-1 and TRBJ2-1; TCRdb reports TRBD2, a call that lacks DNA to check it against. This CDR3 spans 20 amino acids. Germline CDR1 SGHAT, CDR2 FQDESV (reference sequence).

The chain uses TRBV28 and TRBJ2-1. The germline gives CDR1 MDHEN, CDR2 SYDVKM. The CDR3 has 17 residues. CDR3 sequence reads: CASSLWATTSAYNEQFF.

The rearrangement joins TRBV3-1 to TRBJ2-1. Germline V CDR1 and CDR2: LGHDT, YNNKEL (reference sequence). CDR3 length equals 12 residues. CDR3 protein: CASSQGGNEQFF.